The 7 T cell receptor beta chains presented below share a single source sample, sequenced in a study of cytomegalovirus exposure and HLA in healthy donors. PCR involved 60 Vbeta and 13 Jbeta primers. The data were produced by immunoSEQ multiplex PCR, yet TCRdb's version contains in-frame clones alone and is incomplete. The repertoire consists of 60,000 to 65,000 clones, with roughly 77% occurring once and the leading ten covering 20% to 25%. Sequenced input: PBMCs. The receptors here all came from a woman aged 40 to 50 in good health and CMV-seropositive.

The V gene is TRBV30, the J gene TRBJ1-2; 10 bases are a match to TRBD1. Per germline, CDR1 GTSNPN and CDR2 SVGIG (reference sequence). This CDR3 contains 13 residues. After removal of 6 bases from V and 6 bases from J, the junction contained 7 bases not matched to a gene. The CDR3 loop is CACPGTGVDGYTF. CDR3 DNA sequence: TGTGCCTGTCCCGGGACAGGGGTCGATGGCTACACCTTC.

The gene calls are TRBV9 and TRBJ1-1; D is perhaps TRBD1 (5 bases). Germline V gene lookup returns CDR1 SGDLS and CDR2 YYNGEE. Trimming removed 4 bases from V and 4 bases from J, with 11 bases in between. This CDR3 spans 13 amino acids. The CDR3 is CASSLGQGTEAFF. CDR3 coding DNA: TGTGCCAGCAGCTTGGGGCAGGGCACTGAAGCTTTCTTT.

The DNA of the CDR3 is TGCGCCAGCAGACGGGTAGCGGGCCCCACCTTTGTGGATACGCAGTATTTT. Translated, it gives CASRRVAGPTFVDTQYF. The chain couples TRBV5-1 to TRBJ2-3; 7 bases line up with TRBD2. The germline V gene encodes CDR1 SGHRS and CDR2 YFSETQ. The CDR3 spans 17 residues. Germline trimming cut 5 bases from V and 6 bases from J; bases unmatched to any gene: 18. Drawing the rest from reference TRBV5-1 and TRBJ2-3, the complete variable domain is KAGVTQTPRYLIKTRGQQVTLSCSPISGHRSVSWYQQTPGQGLQFLFEYFSETQRNKGNFPGRFSGRQFSNSRSEMNVSTLELGDSALYLCASRRVAGPTFVDTQYFGPGTRLTVL.

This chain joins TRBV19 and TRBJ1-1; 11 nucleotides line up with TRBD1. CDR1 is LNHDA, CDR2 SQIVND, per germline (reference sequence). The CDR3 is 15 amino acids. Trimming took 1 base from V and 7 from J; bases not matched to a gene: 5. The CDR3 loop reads CASSIGGQGGNEAFF. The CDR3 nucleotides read TGTGCCAGTAGTATAGGGGGACAGGGGGGGAATGAAGCTTTCTTT.

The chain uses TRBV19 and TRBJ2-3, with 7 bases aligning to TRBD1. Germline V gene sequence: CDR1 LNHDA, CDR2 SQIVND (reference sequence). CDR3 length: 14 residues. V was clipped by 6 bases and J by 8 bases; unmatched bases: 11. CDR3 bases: TGTGCCAGTAGGGACAGGCAGTCGAGTCCTACGCAGTATTTT. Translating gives CASRDRQSSPTQYF.

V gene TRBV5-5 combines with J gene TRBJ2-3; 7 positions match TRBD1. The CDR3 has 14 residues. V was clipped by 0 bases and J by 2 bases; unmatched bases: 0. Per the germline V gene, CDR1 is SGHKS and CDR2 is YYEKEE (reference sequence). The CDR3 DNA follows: TGTGCCAGCAGCTTGGAGGGGGCCACAGATACGCAGTATTTT. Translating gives CASSLEGATDTQYF.

CDR3 amino acids: CASRLTEYEQYF. Here the CDR3 DNA reads TGCGCCAGCAGATTGACAGAATACGAGCAGTACTTC. V gene TRBV5-1 combines with J gene TRBJ2-7, with D perhaps TRBD1 (5 bases). The ends were cut back, 5 bases at V and 4 bases at J, with 10 bases in the middle. The CDR3 is made up of 12 amino acids. Germline-derived CDR1 and CDR2 are SGHRS and YFSETQ.